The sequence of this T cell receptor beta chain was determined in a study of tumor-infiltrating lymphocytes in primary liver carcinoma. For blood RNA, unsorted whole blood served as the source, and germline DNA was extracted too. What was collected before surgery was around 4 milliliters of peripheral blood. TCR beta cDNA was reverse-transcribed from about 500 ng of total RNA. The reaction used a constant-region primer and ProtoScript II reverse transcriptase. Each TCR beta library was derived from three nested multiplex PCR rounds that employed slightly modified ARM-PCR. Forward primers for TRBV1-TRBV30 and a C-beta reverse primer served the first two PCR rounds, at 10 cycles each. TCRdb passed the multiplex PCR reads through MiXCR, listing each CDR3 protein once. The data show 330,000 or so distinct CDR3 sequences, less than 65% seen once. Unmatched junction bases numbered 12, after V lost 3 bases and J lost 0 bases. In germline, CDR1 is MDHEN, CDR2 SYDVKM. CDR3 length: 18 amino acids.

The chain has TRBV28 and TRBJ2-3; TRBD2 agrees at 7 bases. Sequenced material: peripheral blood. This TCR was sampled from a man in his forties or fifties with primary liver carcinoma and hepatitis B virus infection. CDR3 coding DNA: TGTGCCAGCAGTTTGGGGCGGGGGTTTAACCCAAGCACAGATACGCAGTATTTT. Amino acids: CASSLGRGFNPSTDTQYF.